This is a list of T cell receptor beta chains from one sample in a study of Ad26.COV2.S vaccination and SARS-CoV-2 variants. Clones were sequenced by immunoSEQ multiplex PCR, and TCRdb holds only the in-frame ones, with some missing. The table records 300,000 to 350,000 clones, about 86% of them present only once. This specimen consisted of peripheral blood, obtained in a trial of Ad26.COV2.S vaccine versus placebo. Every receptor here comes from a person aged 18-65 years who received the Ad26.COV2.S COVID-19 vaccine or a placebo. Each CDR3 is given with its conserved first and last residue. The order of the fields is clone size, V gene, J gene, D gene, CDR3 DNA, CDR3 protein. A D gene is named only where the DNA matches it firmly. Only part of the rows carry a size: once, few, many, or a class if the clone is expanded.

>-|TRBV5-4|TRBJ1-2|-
TGTGCCAGCAGCTTGTCAGGAAACCCCTATGGCTACACCTTC
CASSLSGNPYGYTF
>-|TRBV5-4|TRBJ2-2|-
TGTGCCAGCAGCTTGGACCTCGGGAGCACCGGGGAGCTGTTTTTT
CASSLDLGSTGELFF
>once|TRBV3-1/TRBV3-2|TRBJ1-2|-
TGTGCCAGCAGCCGCCCTCCGGACTATGGCTACACCTTC
CASSRPPDYGYTF
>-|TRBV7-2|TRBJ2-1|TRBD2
TGTGCCAGCAGCTTAGCGGGCGGGGGGGCTCGCGAGCAGTTCTTC
CASSLAGGGAREQFF
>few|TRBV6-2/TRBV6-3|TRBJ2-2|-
TGTGCCAGCAGTTACTCCGACAGGCGGGCCGGGGAGCTGTTTTTT
CASSYSDRRAGELFF
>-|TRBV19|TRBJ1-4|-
TGTGCCACCCGCCCAGTGGGCACTAATGAAAAACTGTTTTTT
CATRPVGTNEKLFF
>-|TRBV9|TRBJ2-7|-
TGTGCCAGCAGACCAGTCTATAGCTACGAGCAGTACTTC
CASRPVYSYEQYF
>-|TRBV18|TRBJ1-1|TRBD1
TGTGCCAGCTCACCACAGGGACAGGAGCTGAACACTGAAGCTTTCTTT
CASSPQGQELNTEAFF
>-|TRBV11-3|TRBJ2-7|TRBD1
TGTGCCTGCGGTCCCGGGACAGGGCTCTACGAGCAGTACTTC
CACGPGTGLYEQYF
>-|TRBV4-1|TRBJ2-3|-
TGCGCCAGCAGCCTAAGGGGCACAGATACGCAGTATTTT
CASSLRGTDTQYF
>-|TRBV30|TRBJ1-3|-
TGTGCCTGGGGCCAAAACGCGGGGGGCAGTGGAAACACCATATATTTT
CAWGQNAGGSGNTIYF
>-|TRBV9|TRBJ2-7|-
TGTGCCAGCATACCTTGGGGGGAGGAGCAGTACTTC
CASIPWGEEQYF
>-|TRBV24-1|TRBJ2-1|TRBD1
TGTGCCACCAGTGATGGGACAGGGGGCACATCCTACAATGAGCAGTTCTTC
CATSDGTGGTSYNEQFF
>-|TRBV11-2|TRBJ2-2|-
TGTGCCAGCAGCTTATTTACCGGGGAGCTGTTTTTT
CASSLFTGELFF
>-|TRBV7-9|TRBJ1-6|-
TGTGCCAGCAGCCCGACATTGGTTGTTTCACCCCTCCACTTT
CASSPTLVVSPLHF
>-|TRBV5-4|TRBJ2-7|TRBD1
TGTGCCAGCAGCCTAGGGACAGGGGGTCTTTACGAGCAGTACTTC
CASSLGTGGLYEQYF
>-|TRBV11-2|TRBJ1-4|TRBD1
TGTGCCAGCAGCTTGGCCCCTACAGGGGGCCAGGAAAAACTGTTTTTT
CASSLAPTGGQEKLFF
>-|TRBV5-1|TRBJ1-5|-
TGCGCCAGCAGCTTGGATGGCCGGAATCAGCCCCAGCATTTT
CASSLDGRNQPQHF
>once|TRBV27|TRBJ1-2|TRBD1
TGTGCCAGCAGTTTCATGTCAGGGGGCGTTGGTGGCTACACCTTC
CASSFMSGGVGGYTF
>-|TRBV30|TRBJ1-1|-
TGTGCCTGGAGTGTCGGGGGGAACACTGAAGCTTTCTTT
CAWSVGGNTEAFF
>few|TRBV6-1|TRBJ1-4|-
TGTGCCAGCAGTGAAGCCCGGGGGGGTTTAGGGCACTTTTTT
CASSEARGGLGHFF
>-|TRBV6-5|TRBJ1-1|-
TGTGCCAGCAGTCGCCCTGGACGGGTGAACACTGAAGCTTTCTTT
CASSRPGRVNTEAFF
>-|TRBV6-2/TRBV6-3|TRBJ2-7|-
TGTGCCAGCAGTTACCAGCAGGGGCGCGAGCAGTACTTC
CASSYQQGREQYF
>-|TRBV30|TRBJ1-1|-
TGTGCCTGGGCGGACACCTTGAACACTGAAGCTTTCTTT
CAWADTLNTEAFF
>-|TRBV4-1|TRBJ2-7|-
TGCGCCAGCAGCCAAACAGGTGTCTCCTCCTACGAGCAGTACTTC
CASSQTGVSSYEQYF
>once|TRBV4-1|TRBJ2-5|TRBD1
TGCGCCAGCAGCCAAGATCTAGGGGGACAGGGACAAGAGACCCAGTACTTC
CASSQDLGGQGQETQYF
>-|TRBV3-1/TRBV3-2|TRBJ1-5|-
TGTGCCAGCACAGTAGGGGTCGGCAATCAGCCCCAGCATTTT
CASTVGVGNQPQHF
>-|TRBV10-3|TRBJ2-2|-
TGTGCCATCGAAAGGAACACCGGGGAGCTGTTTTTT
CAIERNTGELFF
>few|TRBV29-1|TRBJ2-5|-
TGCAGCGTAGGTGCCCGCACGGAGACCCAGTACTTC
CSVGARTETQYF
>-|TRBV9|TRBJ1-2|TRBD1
TGTGCCAGCAGCGATAGAGGGGGCGGCTACACCTTC
CASSDRGGGYTF
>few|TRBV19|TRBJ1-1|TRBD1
TGTGCCAGTCGGGACAGGGTGAACACTGAAGCTTTCTTT
CASRDRVNTEAFF
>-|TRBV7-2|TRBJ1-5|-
TGTGCCAGCGGGGAAGTGGGCAATCAGCCCCAGCATTTT
CASGEVGNQPQHF
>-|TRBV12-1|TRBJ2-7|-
TGTGCCAGCAGCCCTAGGAACCCCCTGGACGAGCAGTACTTC
CASSPRNPLDEQYF
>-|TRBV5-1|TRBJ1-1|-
TGCGCCAGCAGCCTCGGTTGGAGGTGGGGCACTGAAGCTTTCTTT
CASSLGWRWGTEAFF
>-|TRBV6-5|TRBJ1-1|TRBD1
TGTGCCAGCAGTTCCAGGGACAGTCTGAACACTGAAGCTTTCTTT
CASSSRDSLNTEAFF
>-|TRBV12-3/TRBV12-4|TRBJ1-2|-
TGTGCCAGCAGTCCCTCCAGGGCGGCGGGCTGCACCTTC
CASSPSRAAGCTF
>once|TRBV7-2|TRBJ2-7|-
TGTGCCAGCAGCTTAAGTGGCGGGAACCTCTACGAGCAGTACTTC
CASSLSGGNLYEQYF
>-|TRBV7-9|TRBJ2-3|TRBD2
TGTGCCAGCAGCCTGGATTGGCGGGGGAGCACAGATACGCAGTATTTT
CASSLDWRGSTDTQYF
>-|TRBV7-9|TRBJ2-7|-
TGTGCCGGCGGGAAGGAGGGGTTCACCTACGAGCAGTACTTC
CAGGKEGFTYEQYF
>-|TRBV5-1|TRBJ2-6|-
TGCGCCAGCAGCTCCCGAAGCTCTGGGGCCAACGTCCTGACTTTC
CASSSRSSGANVLTF
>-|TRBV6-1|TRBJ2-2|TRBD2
TGTGCCAGCAGTGTAGGACTAGCGGCGAACACCGGGGAGCTGTTTTTT
CASSVGLAANTGELFF